One sample yielded the 21 T cell receptor beta chains listed below, sequenced in a study of cytomegalovirus exposure and HLA in healthy donors. The PCR used 60 Vbeta and 13 Jbeta primers. Here immunoSEQ multiplex PCR was the method, and the copy in TCRdb shows in-frame clones only, minus some. The data show about 130,000 clones, over 75% seen once. Sequences were obtained from PBMCs. The receptors were gathered from a man in his fifties in good health and CMV-seronegative.

The chain couples TRBV6-5 to TRBJ1-2; TRBD1 aligns across 10 bases. J lost 7 bases, V lost 6 bases, and 11 bases had no gene match. The CDR3 totals 15 residues. Germline assignment: CDR1 MNHEY and CDR2 SVGAGI. The CDR3: CASRSTGGIQPGYTF. Written as DNA, the CDR3 is TGTGCCAGCAGGTCGACAGGGGGCATCCAGCCTGGCTACACCTTC.

V and J are TRBV6-5 and TRBJ2-7, with 7 nucleotides matching TRBD1. V shed 2 bases, J shed 4 bases, and the junction held 2 bases outside the gene matches. Germline CDR1 is MNHEY and CDR2 is SVGAGI. CDR3 length: 13 residues. CDR3 sequence: CASSYGDRYEQYF. CDR3 DNA sequence: TGTGCCAGCAGTTACGGGGACAGATACGAGCAGTACTTC.

The rearrangement links TRBV7-2 to TRBJ2-7; D unresolved. Germline V CDR1 and CDR2: SGHTA, FQGNSA. CDR3 length equals 14 residues. V lost 4 bases and J 3 bases, leaving 13 bases between the germline ends. CDR3 nucleotides: TGTGCCAGCAGCTACTCTGAACCCCACTACGAGCAGTACTTC. Translation gives CASSYSEPHYEQYF. The full variable domain, its missing parts supplied by reference TRBV7-2 and TRBJ2-7, is GAGVSQSPSNKVTEKGKDVELRCDPISGHTALYWYRQSLGQGLEFLIYFQGNSAPDKSGLPSDRFSAERTGGSVSTLTIQRTQQEDSAVYLCASSYSEPHYEQYFGPGTRLTVT.

A few counts support this clone. V is TRBV10-3 and J is TRBJ2-7, with 7 nucleotides matching TRBD1. The germline V gene has CDR1 ENHRY and CDR2 SYGVKD. CDR3 length equals 14 residues. J lost 2 bases, V lost 4 bases, and 5 bases had no gene match. CDR3 nucleotides: TGTGCCATCAGTGCGGACAGGCGAGCCTACGAGCAGTACTTC. It translates to CAISADRRAYEQYF.

This clone was seen more than once but under ten times. The V gene is TRBV11-3, the J gene TRBJ2-3, with 7 bases identical to TRBD2. In germline, CDR1 is SGHNT, CDR2 YENEEA. Germline trimming cut 5 bases from V and 2 bases from J; bases unmatched to any gene: 7. The CDR3 totals 15 residues. The CDR3 region has the DNA TGTGCCAGCAGCCCCGGGACTAAGCCCACAGATACGCAGTATTTT. It encodes CASSPGTKPTDTQYF.

The V gene is TRBV29-1, the J gene TRBJ2-1, with TRBD2 identical over 15 bases. The V gene end was trimmed by 7 bases and the J gene end by 7 bases; junction bases not matched to a gene: 2. From germline, CDR1 is SQVTM and CDR2 ANQGSEA. The CDR3 is 13 residues long. The CDR3 DNA reads TGCAGCGCCGGGACTAGCGGGAGGAATGAGCAGTTCTTC. This gives the protein CSAGTSGRNEQFF.

V and J are TRBV28 and TRBJ2-1, with 10 bases matching TRBD2. The CDR3 sequence is 15 residues long. The junction had 3 bases not matched to a gene; V was cut back by 5 bases and J by 2 bases. Germline V gives CDR1 MDHEN, CDR2 SYDVKM. CDR3 in amino acids: CASSHGLAAYNEQFF. CDR3 in DNA: TGTGCCAGCAGTCATGGACTAGCGGCCTACAATGAGCAGTTCTTC.

The chain employs TRBV14 and TRBJ2-2; possibly TRBD2 for D (6 bases). Trimming removed 4 bases from V and 1 base from J, with 16 bases in between. This CDR3 spans 17 amino acids. Germline values: CDR1 SGHDN, CDR2 FVKESK. CDR3 region: CASSPRRAAENTGELFF. DNA of the CDR3: TGTGCCAGCAGCCCTCGGAGGGCAGCAGAGAACACCGGGGAGCTGTTTTTT.

This clone appeared once. V is TRBV21-1 and J is TRBJ2-7; the table's D call, TRBD1, has no DNA check behind it. TRBV21-1 corresponds to a pseudogene. The CDR3 loop spans 23 amino acids. CDR3 loop: CASSKNSGQGKGTPWMRPYEQYF. As DNA, the CDR3 is TGTGCCAGCAGCAAAAACAGCGGACAGGGGAAAGGGACTCCCTGGATGAGGCCCTACGAGCAGTACTTC.

The rearrangement links TRBV5-4 to TRBJ2-7; D is possibly TRBD2 (6 bases). V was shortened by 0 bases and J by 0 bases, with 10 bases between the two germline ends. This CDR3 has 15 residues. From germline, CDR1 is SGHNT and CDR2 YYREEE (reference sequence). The CDR3 nucleotides are TGTGCCAGCAGCTTGGGCGGGACGGGCTCCTACGAGCAGTACTTC. Translating gives CASSLGGTGSYEQYF.

The chain combines TRBV7-9 with TRBJ2-2; maybe TRBD1 (6 bases). The V gene's germline CDR1 is SEHNR and CDR2 FQNEAQ (reference sequence). The CDR3 has 16 amino acids. Trimming left V 5 bases short and J 2 bases short, with 15 bases between. The DNA for the CDR3 is TGTGCCAGCAGCCCTGATGGCAGGGGAAACACCGGGGAGCTGTTTTTT. Translation gives CASSPDGRGNTGELFF. The entire variable domain, with the rest obtained from reference TRBV7-9 and TRBJ2-2, is as follows: DTGVSQNPRHKITKRGQNVTFRCDPISEHNRLYWYRQTLGQGPEFLTYFQNEAQLEKSRLLSDRFSAERPKGSFSTLEIQRTEQGDSAMYLCASSPDGRGNTGELFFGEGSRLTVL.

The table lists this clone with a few counts. The chain joins TRBV2 to TRBJ2-7; 9 bases match TRBD1. There are 15 residues in the CDR3. The germline CDR1 and CDR2 sequences are SNHLY and FYNNEI. V trimming: 5 bases; J trimming: 3 bases; junction bases outside the gene matches: 8. In nucleotides, the CDR3 is TGTGCCAGCAGTCGACCCCGACAGGGGGGCTACGAGCAGTACTTC. It is translated as CASSRPRQGGYEQYF.

In its sample, this clone was seen once. The J gene is TRBJ2-5, the V gene TRBV18; D may be TRBD2 (6 bases). Germline loops: CDR1 KGHSH, CDR2 LQKENI. CDR3 length equals 14 residues. The ends were cut back, 3 bases at V and 2 bases at J, with 10 bases in the middle. CDR3 DNA sequence: TGTGCCAGCTCACCGGCGGGAAAACAAGAGACCCAGTACTTC. Residues: CASSPAGKQETQYF. Drawing the rest from reference TRBV18 and TRBJ2-5, the complete variable domain is NAGVMQNPRHLVRRRGQEARLRCSPMKGHSHVYWYRQLPEEGLKFMVYLQKENIIDESGMPKERFSAEFPKEGPSILRIQQVVRGDSAAYFCASSPAGKQETQYFGPGTRLLVL.

CDR3 loop: CASSLDRGRTDTQYF. The CDR3 DNA sequence: TGTGCCAGCAGCTTGGACAGGGGGCGCACAGATACGCAGTATTTT. The V gene is TRBV7-2, the J gene TRBJ2-3, with 11 positions matching TRBD1. With 3 bases clipped from V and 1 base from J, the junction kept 0 bases outside the gene matches. Germline V lookup: CDR1 SGHTA, CDR2 FQGNSA. The CDR3 is 15 residues long.

The chain is built from TRBV6-5 and TRBJ1-5; 8 nucleotides align to TRBD1. Trimming cost V 6 bases and J 6 bases; bases outside gene matches: 7. CDR3 length: 14 residues. Germline lookup yields CDR1 MNHEY and CDR2 SVGAGI. This CDR3 is CASRGQGGSQPQHF. DNA of the CDR3: TGTGCCAGCAGAGGACAGGGTGGCAGTCAGCCCCAGCATTTT.

This clone was recorded only once. CDR3 in DNA: TGTGCCAGCAGTGGTGGACAGAGGTACGAGCAGTACTTC. This gives the protein CASSGGQRYEQYF. The V and J genes are TRBV28 and TRBJ2-5; possibly TRBD1 for D (6 bases). The last part of the DNA fits TRBJ2-7 better; the J call may be wrong. Germline CDR1 MDHEN, CDR2 SYDVKM. This CDR3 is built from 13 residues.

J is TRBJ2-5 and V is TRBV7-8, with 13 bases fitting TRBD2. Germline loops: CDR1 SGHVS, CDR2 FQNEAQ. The CDR3 totals 16 residues. J lost 1 base, V lost 5 bases, and 4 bases had no gene match. In DNA, the CDR3 is TGTGCCAGCAGCCTAGGGACTAGCGGGGTCCAAGAGACCCAGTACTTC. Its translation is CASSLGTSGVQETQYF. The full variable domain, rest sourced from reference TRBV7-8 and TRBJ2-5, is GAGVSQSPRYKVAKRGQDVALRCDPISGHVSLFWYQQALGQGPEFLTYFQNEAQLDKSGLPSDRFFAERPEGSVSTLKIQRTQQEDSAVYLCASSLGTSGVQETQYFGPGTRLLVL.

The rearrangement joins TRBV5-1 to TRBJ2-1, with TRBD1 matching over 9 bases. Losses at the gene ends were 4 bases for V and 4 bases for J; bases not matched to a gene: 12. This CDR3 contains 17 residues. Germline-derived CDR1 and CDR2 are SGHRS and YFSETQ. The CDR3 DNA sequence: TGCGCCAGCAGCCCGGCCGGGACAGGGCCGCGGTACAATGAGCAGTTCTTC. This sequence encodes CASSPAGTGPRYNEQFF.

The CDR3 DNA reads as TGTGCCAGCAGCATGGGGGAAGACAGAAAAGCTTTCTTT. Translation gives CASSMGEDRKAFF. V gene TRBV5-8 combines with J gene TRBJ1-1; D is perhaps TRBD1 (5 bases). V lost 4 bases and J lost 9, with 16 bases in between. The CDR3 consists of 13 residues. Germline assignment: CDR1 SGHTS and CDR2 YDEGEE. The full variable domain, its missing parts supplied by reference TRBV5-8 and TRBJ1-1, is EAGVTQSPTHLIKTRGQQATLRCSPISGHTSVYWYQQALGLGLQFLLWYDEGEERNRGNFPPRFSGRQFPNYSSELNVNALELEDSALYLCASSMGEDRKAFFGQGTRLTVV.

The rearrangement links TRBV6-1 to TRBJ2-7, with 8 positions matching TRBD2. The junction had 5 bases not matched to a gene; V was cut back by 2 bases and J by 2 bases. CDR1 is MNHNS, CDR2 SASEGT, per germline. The CDR3 is 15 amino acids. This CDR3 is CASSEFPSGPYEQYF. In DNA form, the CDR3 reads TGTGCCAGCAGTGAATTCCCTAGCGGGCCCTACGAGCAGTACTTC.

V and J are TRBV6-5 and TRBJ1-1; D perhaps matches TRBD1 (5 bases). Germline CDR1 and CDR2: MNHEY and SVGAGI. Deletions cut 0 bases from V and 1 base from J, with 9 bases between. CDR3 size: 15 residues. This CDR3 reads CASSYSGQGNTEAFF. CDR3 DNA: TGTGCCAGCAGTTACTCGGGGCAGGGGAACACTGAAGCTTTCTTT.